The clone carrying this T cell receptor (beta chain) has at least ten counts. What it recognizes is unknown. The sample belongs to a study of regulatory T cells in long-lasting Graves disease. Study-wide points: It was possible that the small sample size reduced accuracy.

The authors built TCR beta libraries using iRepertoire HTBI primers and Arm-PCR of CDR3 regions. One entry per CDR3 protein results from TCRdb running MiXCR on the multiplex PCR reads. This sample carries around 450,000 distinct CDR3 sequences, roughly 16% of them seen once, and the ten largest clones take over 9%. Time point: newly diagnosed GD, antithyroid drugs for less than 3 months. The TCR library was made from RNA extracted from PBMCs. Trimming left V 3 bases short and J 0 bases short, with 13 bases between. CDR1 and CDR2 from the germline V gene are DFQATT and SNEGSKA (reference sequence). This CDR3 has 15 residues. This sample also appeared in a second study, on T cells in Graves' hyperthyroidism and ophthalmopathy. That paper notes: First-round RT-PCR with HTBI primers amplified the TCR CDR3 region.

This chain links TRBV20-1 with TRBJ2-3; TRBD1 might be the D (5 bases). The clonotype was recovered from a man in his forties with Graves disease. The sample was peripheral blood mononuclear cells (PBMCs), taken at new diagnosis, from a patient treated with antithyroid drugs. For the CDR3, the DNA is TGCAGTGCTAGCGCAAGGCAGGGTAGCACAGATACGCAGTATTTT. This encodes CSASARQGSTDTQYF.